This is a list of T cell receptor beta chains from one sample in a study of OX40 agonist ivuxolimab in advanced cancers. Profiled with immunoSEQ multiplex PCR; TCRdb holds only in-frame clones, not every one. The data show roughly 91,000 clones, roughly 90% seen once. The material was CD4+ or CD8+ T cells sorted from blood, obtained in a trial of the OX40 agonist ivuxolimab. The receptors shown here come from an adult with an advanced solid tumor such as melanoma, head and neck, liver or kidney cancer. The CDR3 runs from the conserved cysteine through the conserved F or W. A D gene is named only where the DNA matches it firmly. The size field is filled for only some rows; it gives once, few, many or a size class.

TRBJ2-6	once	TRBV6-6	NA	CASSPGLSGANVLTF	TGTGCCAGCAGTCCTGGCTTGTCTGGGGCCAACGTCCTGACTTTC
TRBJ2-5	NA	TRBV19	NA	CASSMGPDSQETQYF	TGTGCCAGTAGTATGGGTCCAGACAGCCAAGAGACCCAGTACTTC
TRBJ1-5	NA	TRBV7-2	TRBD1	CASSPQGAGQPQHF	TGTGCCAGCAGCCCACAGGGGGCGGGTCAGCCCCAGCATTTT
TRBJ2-7	NA	TRBV10-1	NA	CASSEWRGGEQYF	TGCGCCAGCAGTGAGTGGAGGGGTGGGGAGCAGTACTTC
TRBJ1-3	once	TRBV5-1	TRBD1	CASSPGTGGSSGNTIYF	TGCGCCAGCAGCCCAGGGACAGGGGGAAGCTCTGGAAACACCATATATTTT
TRBJ1-5	NA	TRBV28	TRBD1	CASSSTGTGGSQPQHF	TGTGCCAGCAGTTCCACCGGGACAGGGGGCAGCCAGCCCCAGCATTTT
TRBJ1-2	NA	TRBV6-5	NA	CASRVTSAEGGYTF	TGTGCCAGCAGAGTTACATCGGCAGAAGGAGGCTACACCTTC
TRBJ2-2	NA	TRBV7-2	TRBD1	CASSLSVRQGNTGELFF	TGTGCCAGCAGCTTAAGTGTCCGACAGGGGAACACCGGGGAGCTGTTTTTT
TRBJ2-2	NA	TRBV7-8	NA	CASSLVWGAPGELFF	TGTGCCAGCAGCTTAGTATGGGGGGCCCCCGGGGAGCTGTTTTTT
TRBJ1-5	NA	TRBV5-4	TRBD1	CAYSRGHGRGLQPQHF	TGTGCCTACAGTCGGGGACACGGCAGGGGGCTTCAGCCCCAGCATTTT
TRBJ2-2	NA	TRBV5-1	TRBD1	CASSLQGDTGELFF	TGCGCCAGCAGCTTGCAGGGGGACACCGGGGAGCTGTTTTTT
TRBJ2-7	NA	TRBV6-1	NA	CASSLVSYEQYF	TGTGCCAGCTCCTTAGTGTCCTACGAGCAGTACTTC
TRBJ1-1	NA	TRBV5-4	TRBD1	CASSFWDRVGAFF	TGTGCCAGCAGCTTTTGGGACAGGGTAGGAGCTTTCTTT
TRBJ1-5	NA	TRBV2	TRBD1	CASSEWDRVGEPQHF	TGTGCCAGCAGTGAATGGGACAGGGTAGGAGAGCCCCAGCATTTT
TRBJ1-5	NA	TRBV28	TRBD1	CASTRQGVNQPQHF	TGTGCCAGCACGCGACAGGGAGTGAATCAGCCCCAGCATTTT
TRBJ1-4	few	TRBV28	NA	CASSFMGGRTNEKLFF	TGTGCCAGCAGTTTCATGGGGGGCAGGACTAATGAAAAACTGTTTTTT
TRBJ2-5	once	TRBV6-1	NA	CASRSTGLGETQYF	TGTGCCAGCAGGTCCACAGGGCTTGGGGAGACCCAGTACTTC
TRBJ2-5	NA	TRBV11-2	NA	CASSLVSGRETQYF	TGTGCCAGCAGCTTAGTGTCAGGGAGAGAGACCCAGTACTTC
TRBJ2-1	NA	TRBV7-2	NA	CASSLDPMVGNEQFF	TGTGCCAGCAGCTTAGACCCGATGGTAGGCAATGAGCAGTTCTTC
TRBJ2-5	NA	TRBV5-1	NA	CASSLGLGQGSETQYF	TGCGCCAGCAGCTTGGGACTTGGGCAGGGGTCGGAGACCCAGTACTTC
TRBJ2-7	NA	TRBV13	NA	CASSLRGRVSYEQYF	TGTGCCAGCAGTCTTAGAGGTCGGGTCTCCTACGAGCAGTACTTC
TRBJ2-3	NA	TRBV9	TRBD2	CASSPRTSGALDTQYF	TGTGCCAGCAGTCCTCGGACTAGCGGGGCATTAGATACGCAGTATTTT
TRBJ2-2	NA	TRBV10-3	TRBD2	CAISARGGPNTGELFF	TGTGCCATCAGTGCGCGGGGAGGGCCAAACACCGGGGAGCTGTTTTTT
TRBJ2-3	few	TRBV10-3	TRBD2	CAISESKGAGAQFDTQYF	TGTGCCATCAGTGAGTCGAAAGGAGCGGGGGCTCAGTTTGATACGCAGTATTTT
TRBJ1-5	NA	TRBV7-2	NA	CASSFRGNQPQHF	TGTGCCAGCAGCTTTCGCGGCAATCAGCCCCAGCATTTT
TRBJ2-1	NA	TRBV29-1	NA	CSVGSGTAGPKVPFF	NA
TRBJ2-3	NA	TRBV7-2	NA	CASSLASLETDTQYF	TGTGCCAGCAGCTTAGCGTCCCTAGAGACAGATACGCAGTATTTT
TRBJ2-7	NA	TRBV5-1	TRBD2	CASSRWTSGVDEQYF	TGCGCCAGCAGTAGGTGGACTAGCGGGGTCGACGAGCAGTACTTC
TRBJ2-1	NA	TRBV21-1	NA	CASSKGRGGPYNEQFF	TGTGCCAGCAGCAAGGGGAGGGGGGGTCCCTACAATGAGCAGTTCTTC
TRBJ2-5	NA	TRBV19	NA	CASSPSQGGETQYF	TGTGCCAGTAGCCCGTCGCAGGGAGGAGAGACCCAGTACTTC
TRBJ1-4	NA	TRBV5-4	NA	CASSSPQEDNEKLFF	TGTGCCAGCAGCTCCCCTCAGGAAGATAATGAAAAACTGTTTTTT
TRBJ1-1	NA	TRBV6-6	NA	CASRPMREEAFF	TGTGCCAGCAGACCCATGAGGGAGGAAGCTTTCTTT
TRBJ1-2	NA	TRBV28	NA	CAVRQVGYGYTF	TGTGCCGTACGACAGGTCGGGTATGGCTACACCTTC
TRBJ2-5	NA	TRBV5-6	TRBD2	CASSPSGGGMTQYF	TGTGCCAGCAGCCCCTCCGGGGGGGGGATGACCCAGTACTTC
TRBJ2-3	NA	TRBV9	NA	CASTSGPALADTQYF	TGTGCCAGCACGTCGGGACCGGCCTTGGCAGATACGCAGTATTTT
TRBJ2-3	NA	TRBV6-4	NA	CARHLGGVESDTQYF	TGTGCCAGGCACCTCGGGGGAGTTGAGTCAGATACGCAGTATTTT
TRBJ1-1	few	TRBV7-9	NA	CASREGVVTEAFF	TGTGCCAGCAGAGAAGGGGTAGTCACTGAAGCTTTCTTT